This TCR beta chain was sequenced for a study of cytomegalovirus exposure and HLA in healthy donors. Overall study results and limits: Further analysis, carried out later, found HLA-associated TCR beta chains more clonally expanded than equally common other chains. Testing in vitro showed a few CMV-associated chains specific for CMV antigens. With DRB1 most and HLA-C fewest, TCR association rates differed between HLA loci in a later analysis. The availability of immune exposure information extended only to CMV serostatus.

The CDR3 is 15 amino acids. V lost 6 bases and J lost 2, with 14 bases in between. Germline loops: CDR1 MDHEN, CDR2 SYDVKM. Vbeta (60) and Jbeta (13) primers were used in the PCR. The assay was immunoSEQ multiplex PCR, and TCRdb's table has in-frame clones only and misses some. The sample has fewer than 120,000 clones, less than 85% seen once; the top ten hold over 10%. This clone was recorded once. Its antigen is not known. The material sequenced was PBMCs. This chain links TRBV28 with TRBJ1-5, with TRBD1 as a possible D gene (5 bases). This receptor was obtained from a man aged 25-45 years in good health and CMV-seropositive. CDR3 sequence: CASRAGIMGNQPQHF. CDR3 DNA sequence: TGTGCCAGCAGGGCAGGGATAATGGGCAATCAGCCCCAGCATTTT.